The clone carrying this T cell receptor (beta chain) has a handful of counts. This CDR3 is built from 15 residues. The V gene's germline CDR1 is MGHRA and CDR2 YSYEKL. Trimming removed 2 bases from V and 2 bases from J, with 13 bases in between. Sequencing was performed with immunoSEQ multiplex PCR; in TCRdb, only in-frame clones are kept and a portion is missing. This sample has some 380,000 clones; about 90% occur once, and the top ten carry 1% to 1.5%. This specimen comes from a study of blood T cell repertoires in COVID-19. The wider study: The United States, Italy and Spain were the sources of the acute and convalescent COVID-19 samples. PBMCs, B-cell-depleted T cells, or T cells were the source of the cDNA or gDNA that made up the material.

Enrolled through a virtual design, the participants were between roughly 18 and 90 years of age and came from 24 US areas. The sequenced material came from PBMCs or T cells enriched from blood (not recorded which). The chain has TRBV4-1 and TRBJ2-7, with D perhaps matching TRBD1 (6 bases). The TCR originated in a man aged 30-40 years who had recovered from COVID-19. The CDR3 region is CASSQPDSPPYEQYF. CDR3 in DNA: TGCGCCAGCAGCCAACCGGACAGTCCCCCCTACGAGCAGTACTTC.